The table lists the clone carrying this TCR beta chain with many counts. TCRdb re-analysed the 5' RACE reads in MiXCR, keeping a single row per CDR3 protein. The sample shows about 46,000 distinct CDR3 sequences, roughly 5.4% of them seen only once. In germline, CDR1 is MNHEY, CDR2 SMNVEV (reference sequence). After removal of 7 bases from V and 8 bases from J, the junction contained 16 bases not matched to a gene. The CDR3 length is 16 residues. This record belongs to a study of early T cells in non-severe SARS-CoV-2 infection. About the research overall: Unsorted whole-blood RNA was sequenced in bulk, leaving chains unpaired.

Sequencing used whole blood, obtained at baseline. V and J are TRBV27 and TRBJ1-4, with 7 bases lining up with TRBD1. The receptor comes from an adult who was a healthcare worker with PCR-confirmed SARS-CoV-2 infection or an uninfected control (not recorded which). CDR3 nucleotides: TGTGCCAGCAAGAGGGGGGGAGGACAGGACAGGGAAAAACTGTTTTTT. This codes for CASKRGGGQDREKLFF. The variable domain in full, completed from reference TRBV27 and TRBJ1-4, reads EAQVTQNPRYLITVTGKKLTVTCSQNMNHEYMSWYRQDPGLGLRQIYYSMNVEVTDKGDVPEGYKVSRKEKRNFPLILESPSPNQTSLYFCASKRGGGQDREKLFFGSGTQLSVL.